The 10 T cell receptor beta chains reported below all come from one sample, sequenced in a study of blood T cell repertoires in COVID-19. Method: immunoSEQ multiplex PCR; TCRdb's copy keeps in-frame clones and lacks some. The sample lists about 130,000 clones; about four fifths were seen once. Sequencing was done on a sample of peripheral blood. The receptors here all came from a middle-aged man with active or convalescent COVID-19.

The gene calls are TRBV19 and TRBJ1-5, with TRBD1 matching over 10 bases. The germline CDR1 and CDR2 sequences are LNHDA and SQIVND (reference sequence). Germline trimming cut 5 bases from V and 4 bases from J; bases unmatched to any gene: 5. The CDR3 is 15 residues long. CDR3: CASSVQGQGNQPQHF. In DNA form, the CDR3 reads TGTGCCAGTAGTGTACAGGGACAGGGGAATCAGCCCCAGCATTTT.

V gene TRBV25-1 combines with J gene TRBJ2-1; D is perhaps TRBD1 (6 bases). Deletions cut 4 bases from V and 9 bases from J, with 7 bases between. This CDR3 comprises 11 residues. Germline lookup yields CDR1 MGHDK and CDR2 SYGVNS. The CDR3 DNA sequence: TGTGCCAGCAGTGGGACAGTTGAGCAGTTCTTC. It is translated as CASSGTVEQFF.

V gene TRBV7-6 combines with J gene TRBJ2-5, with 9 bases that match TRBD1. V was clipped by 8 bases and J by 5 bases; unmatched bases: 12. Germline V gene sequence: CDR1 SGHVS, CDR2 FNYEAQ. The CDR3 has 15 amino acids. CDR3 nucleotides: TGTGCCAGCGCGAACCTCACAGGGGGCACTGAGACCCAGTACTTC. It yields the protein CASANLTGGTETQYF.

This clone was detected only once. V gene TRBV5-1 combines with J gene TRBJ1-1; 7 nucleotides line up with TRBD1. The V gene's germline CDR1 is SGHRS and CDR2 YFSETQ. V lost 4 bases to trimming and J lost 0 bases; unmatched junction nucleotides: 3. There are 14 residues in the CDR3. The CDR3 DNA reads TGCGCCAGCAGCAAGGGACAGTTGAACACTGAAGCTTTCTTT. Protein: CASSKGQLNTEAFF. The whole variable domain, filled in from reference TRBV5-1 and TRBJ1-1, reads KAGVTQTPRYLIKTRGQQVTLSCSPISGHRSVSWYQQTPGQGLQFLFEYFSETQRNKGNFPGRFSGRQFSNSRSEMNVSTLELGDSALYLCASSKGQLNTEAFFGQGTRLTVV.

The rearrangement joins TRBV25-1 to TRBJ1-3, with TRBD1 identical over 12 bases. Per germline, CDR1 MGHDK and CDR2 SYGVNS. The CDR3 consists of 17 residues. V was pared by 1 base and J by 4 bases, with 5 bases of the junction left unmatched. CDR3 region: CASSELGTGGSGNTIYF. CDR3 sequence (DNA): TGTGCCAGCAGTGAATTAGGGACAGGGGGCTCAGGAAACACCATATATTTT. The entire variable domain, with the rest obtained from reference TRBV25-1 and TRBJ1-3, is as follows: EADIYQTPRYLVIGTGKKITLECSQTMGHDKMYWYQQDPGMELHLIHYSYGVNSTEKGDLSSESTVSRIRTEHFPLTLESARPSHTSQYLCASSELGTGGSGNTIYFGEGSWLTVV.

The chain employs TRBV5-4 and TRBJ1-1, with a weak D call TRBD1 (6 bases). CDR1 is SGHNT, CDR2 YYREEE, per germline (reference sequence). Deletions cut 2 bases from V and 6 bases from J, with 11 bases between. CDR3 size: 13 residues. CDR3 DNA: TGTGCCAGCAGCTTACAGGGAAAGGCTGAAGCTTTCTTT. Protein product: CASSLQGKAEAFF.

CDR3 in DNA: TGTGCCTGGGTTACAGGGAACGAGCAGTACTTC. It translates to CAWVTGNEQYF. The chain couples TRBV30 to TRBJ2-7; D is perhaps TRBD1 (6 bases). Germline assignment: CDR1 GTSNPN and CDR2 SVGIG (reference sequence). The germline V and J ends were trimmed by 5 bases and 5 bases, with 10 bases remaining between them. The CDR3 is 11 residues long.

This chain uses TRBV2 with TRBJ1-5; D possibly corresponds to TRBD1 (6 bases). From germline, CDR1 is SNHLY and CDR2 FYNNEI. V was clipped by 3 bases and J by 4 bases, with 19 bases between them. The CDR3 spans 17 residues. The CDR3 is CASSDLEDSLMNQPQHF. CDR3 sequence (DNA): TGTGCCAGCAGTGACCTCGAGGACAGTTTAATGAATCAGCCCCAGCATTTT.

This chain uses TRBV7-2 with TRBJ1-1; D is undetermined. V lost 3 bases and J lost 7, with 9 bases in between. Looked up from germline, CDR1 is SGHTA and CDR2 is FQGNSA. The CDR3 consists of 12 residues. The CDR3 bases are TGTGCCAGCAGCTTCCGAGGCGATGAAGCTTTCTTT. Translated, it gives CASSFRGDEAFF.

This clone has a single count. The chain is built from TRBV10-3 and TRBJ1-1, with 8 bases fitting TRBD1. The junction had 2 bases not matched to a gene; V was cut back by 3 bases and J by 5 bases. There are 13 residues in the CDR3. In germline, CDR1 is ENHRY, CDR2 SYGVKD. CDR3 protein: CAISEQGVTEAFF. In nucleotides, the CDR3 is TGTGCCATCAGTGAACAGGGGGTAACTGAAGCTTTCTTT.